A single T cell receptor beta chain is shown here with its context. Its target is unknown. This sample stems from a study of Tregs in tolerant kidney transplant recipients. As for the study in general: Recipients received nonmyeloablative bone marrow transplants from related graft donors, with transient mixed chimerism.

General study findings and limits: Antigen-driven expansion was suggested because donor-specific Tregs expanded more than all Tregs in tolerant patients. Expanding Tregs on activated donor B cells appeared to best identify donor-specific TCRbeta clones. For some patients, primers changed over time, blocking nucleotide-level comparison.

The junction had 6 bases not matched to a gene; V was cut back by 5 bases and J by 3 bases. Germline loops: CDR1 SGHTA, CDR2 FQGNSA. This CDR3 has 15 amino acids. Libraries were prepared by immunoSEQ multiplex PCR; TCRdb keeps only in-frame clonotypes and omits some of them. The sample contains about 77,000 clones, nearly 98% of which appear only once. The specimen was CD4+ T cells from blood, collected before the transplant. The V gene is TRBV7-2, the J gene TRBJ2-5; 10 bases line up with TRBD2. This receptor was taken from a human donor who received a combined kidney and bone marrow transplant. CDR3 sequence reads: CASSPRTSGEETQYF. For the CDR3, the DNA is TGTGCCAGCAGCCCACGAACTAGCGGGGAAGAGACCCAGTACTTC.